This T cell receptor (beta chain) emerged from a study of OX40 agonist ivuxolimab in advanced cancers. Study-wide background: An agonistic human IgG2 monoclonal antibody against OX40 (CD134) was given. All patients had ivuxolimab intravenously every 2 weeks at 0.01 to 10 mg/kg.

Produced via immunoSEQ multiplex PCR; TCRdb's table is partial and in-frame only. The repertoire consists of tens of thousands of clones, with about 80% occurring once and the leading ten covering roughly 21%. The CDR3 length is 14 residues. Trimming took 4 bases from V and 0 from J; bases not matched to a gene: 0. CDR1 is ENHRY, CDR2 SYGVKD, per germline. The chain recombines TRBV10-3 with TRBJ1-3, with 7 nucleotides matching TRBD1. This clonotype originated in an adult with an advanced solid tumor such as melanoma, head and neck, liver or kidney cancer. This sample comprised CD4+ or CD8+ T cells sorted from blood, obtained in a trial of the OX40 agonist ivuxolimab. For the CDR3, the DNA is TGTGCCATCAGTGGGGACAGCTCTGGAAACACCATATATTTT. Its protein is CAISGDSSGNTIYF.